The source of this TCR beta chain is a study of shared clonotypes between healthy human individuals. CDR3 length: 13 amino acids. Trimming removed 8 bases from V and 4 bases from J, with 14 bases in between. Germline CDR1 is MDHEN and CDR2 is SYDVKM. Clones were sequenced by immunoSEQ multiplex PCR, and TCRdb holds only the in-frame ones, with some missing. The sample yields 150,000 to 200,000 clones, roughly 70% seen once. The sample holds one count of this clone. Sample: memory CD4+ T cells sorted from blood. The subset: CD45RA-negative fraction. This chain joins TRBV28 and TRBJ1-2, with D perhaps matching TRBD1 (6 bases). The receptor was derived from a man aged 25 to 45 in good health. CDR3 coding DNA: TGTGCCAGCCGGGGGGGCCGCAGCTATGGCTACACCTTC. Its protein is CASRGGRSYGYTF.